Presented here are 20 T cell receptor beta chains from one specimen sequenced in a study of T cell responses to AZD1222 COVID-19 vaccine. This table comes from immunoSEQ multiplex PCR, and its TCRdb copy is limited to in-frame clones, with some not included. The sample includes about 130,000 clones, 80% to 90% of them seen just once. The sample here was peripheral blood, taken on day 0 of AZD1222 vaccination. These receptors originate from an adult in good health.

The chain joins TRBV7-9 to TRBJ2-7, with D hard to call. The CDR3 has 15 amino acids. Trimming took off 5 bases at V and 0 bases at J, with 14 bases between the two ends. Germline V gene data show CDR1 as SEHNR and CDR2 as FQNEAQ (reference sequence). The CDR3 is CASSQETYSSYEQYF. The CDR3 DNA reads TGTGCCAGCAGCCAAGAGACGTATAGCTCCTACGAGCAGTACTTC.

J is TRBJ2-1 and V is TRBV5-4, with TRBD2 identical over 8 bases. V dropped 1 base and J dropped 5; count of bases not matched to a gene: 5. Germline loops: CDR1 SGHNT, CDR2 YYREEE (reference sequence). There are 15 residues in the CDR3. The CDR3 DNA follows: TGTGCCAGCAGCTTGAAGCGGGAGATTAACAATGAGCAGTTCTTC. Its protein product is CASSLKREINNEQFF.

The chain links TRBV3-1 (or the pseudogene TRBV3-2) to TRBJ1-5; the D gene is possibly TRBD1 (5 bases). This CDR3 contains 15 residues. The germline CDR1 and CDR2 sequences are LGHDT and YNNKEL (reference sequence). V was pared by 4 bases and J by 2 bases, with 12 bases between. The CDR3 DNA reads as TGTGCCAGCAGCCCCGGGACGATGGGCAATCAGCCCCAGCATTTT. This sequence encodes CASSPGTMGNQPQHF.

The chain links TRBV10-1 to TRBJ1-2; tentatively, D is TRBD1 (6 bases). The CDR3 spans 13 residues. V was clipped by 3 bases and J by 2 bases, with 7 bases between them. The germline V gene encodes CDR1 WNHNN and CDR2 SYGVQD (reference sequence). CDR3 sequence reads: CASSDGGNYGYTF. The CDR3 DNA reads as TGCGCCAGCAGTGATGGGGGCAACTATGGCTACACCTTC.

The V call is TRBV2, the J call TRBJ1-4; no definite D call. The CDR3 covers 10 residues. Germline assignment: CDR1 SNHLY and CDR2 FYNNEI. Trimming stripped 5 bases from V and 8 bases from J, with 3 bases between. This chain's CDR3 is CASSREKLFF. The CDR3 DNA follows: TGTGCCAGCAGTCGGGAAAAACTGTTTTTT.

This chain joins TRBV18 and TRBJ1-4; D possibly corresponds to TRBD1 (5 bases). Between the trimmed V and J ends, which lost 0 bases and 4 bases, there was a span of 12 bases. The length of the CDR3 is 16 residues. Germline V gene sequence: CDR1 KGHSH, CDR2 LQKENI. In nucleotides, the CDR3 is TGTGCCAGCTCACCACCGGGACGGGGACTTAATGAAAAACTGTTTTTT. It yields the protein CASSPPGRGLNEKLFF.

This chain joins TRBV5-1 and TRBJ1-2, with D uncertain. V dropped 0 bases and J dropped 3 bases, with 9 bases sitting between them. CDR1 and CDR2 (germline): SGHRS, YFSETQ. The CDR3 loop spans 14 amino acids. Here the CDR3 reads CASSLGLLDYGYTF. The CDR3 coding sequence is TGCGCCAGCAGCTTGGGCCTTTTGGACTATGGCTACACCTTC.

The CDR3 here is CATSSKLGLRMNTEAFF. CDR3 in DNA: TGTGCCACCAGCAGCAAATTGGGACTTCGAATGAACACTGAAGCTTTCTTT. The chain recombines TRBV15 with TRBJ1-1; D is perhaps TRBD1 (5 bases). Trimming shortened V by 3 bases and J by 0 bases, and 17 bases separated the two germline ends. The CDR3 has 17 amino acids. CDR1 LNHNV and CDR2 YYDKDF come from the germline V gene (reference sequence).

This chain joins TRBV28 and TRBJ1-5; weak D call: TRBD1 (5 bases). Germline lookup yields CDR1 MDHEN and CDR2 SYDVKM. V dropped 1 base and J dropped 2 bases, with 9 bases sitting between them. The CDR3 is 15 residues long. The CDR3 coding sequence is TGTGCCAGCAGTTTATTTGTCAGGGGCAATCAGCCCCAGCATTTT. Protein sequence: CASSLFVRGNQPQHF.

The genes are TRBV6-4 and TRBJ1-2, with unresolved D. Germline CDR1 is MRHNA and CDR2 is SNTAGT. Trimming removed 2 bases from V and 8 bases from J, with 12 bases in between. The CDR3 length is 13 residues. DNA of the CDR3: TGTGCCAGCAGTGACGCGCTCGGAGGGGGCTACACCTTC. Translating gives CASSDALGGGYTF.

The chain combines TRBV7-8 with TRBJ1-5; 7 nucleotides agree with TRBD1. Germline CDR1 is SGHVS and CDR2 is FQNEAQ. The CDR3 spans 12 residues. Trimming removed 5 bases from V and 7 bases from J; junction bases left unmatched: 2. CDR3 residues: CASSRGPQPQHF. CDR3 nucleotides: TGTGCCAGCAGCAGGGGGCCACAGCCCCAGCATTTT.

Written as DNA, the CDR3 is TGTGCCAGCACCGACAGGAGCTCCTATAATTCACCCCTCCACTTT. It codes for CASTDRSSYNSPLHF. V gene TRBV27 combines with J gene TRBJ1-6, with a weak D call TRBD1 (6 bases). Deletions cut 7 bases from V and 0 bases from J, with 10 bases between. Per germline, CDR1 MNHEY and CDR2 SMNVEV (reference sequence). The CDR3 totals 15 residues.

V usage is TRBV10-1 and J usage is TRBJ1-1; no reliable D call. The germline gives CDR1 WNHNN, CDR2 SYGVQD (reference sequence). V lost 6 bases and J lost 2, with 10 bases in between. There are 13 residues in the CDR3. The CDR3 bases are TGCGCCAGCAGCCCTAGACCCAACACTGAAGCTTTCTTT. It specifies CASSPRPNTEAFF.

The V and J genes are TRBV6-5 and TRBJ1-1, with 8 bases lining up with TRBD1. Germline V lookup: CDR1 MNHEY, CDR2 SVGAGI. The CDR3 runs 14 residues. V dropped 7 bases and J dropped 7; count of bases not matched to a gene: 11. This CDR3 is CASNQGALKVEAFF. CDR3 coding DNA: TGTGCCAGCAATCAGGGGGCGCTTAAAGTTGAAGCTTTCTTT.

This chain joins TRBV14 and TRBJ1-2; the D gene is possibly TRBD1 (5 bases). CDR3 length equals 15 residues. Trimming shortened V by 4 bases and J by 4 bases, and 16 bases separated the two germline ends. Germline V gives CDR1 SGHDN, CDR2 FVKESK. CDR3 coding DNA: TGTGCCAGCAGCCGGGCGGGGGGGATCCTCTATGGCTACACCTTC. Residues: CASSRAGGILYGYTF.

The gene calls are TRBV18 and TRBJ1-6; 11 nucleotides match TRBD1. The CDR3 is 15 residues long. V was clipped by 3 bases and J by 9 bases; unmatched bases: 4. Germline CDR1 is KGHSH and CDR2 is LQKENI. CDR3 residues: CASSPRTGGFSPLHF. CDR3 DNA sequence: TGTGCCAGCTCACCTCGGACAGGGGGCTTTTCACCCCTCCACTTT.

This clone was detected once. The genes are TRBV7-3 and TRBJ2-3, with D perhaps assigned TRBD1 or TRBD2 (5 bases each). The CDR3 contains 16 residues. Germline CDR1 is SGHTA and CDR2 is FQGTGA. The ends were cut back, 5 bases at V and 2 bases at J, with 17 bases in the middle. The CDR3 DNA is TGTGCCAGCAGCCCCACGGGGCCGGGGACCACAGATACGCAGTATTTT. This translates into CASSPTGPGTTDTQYF.

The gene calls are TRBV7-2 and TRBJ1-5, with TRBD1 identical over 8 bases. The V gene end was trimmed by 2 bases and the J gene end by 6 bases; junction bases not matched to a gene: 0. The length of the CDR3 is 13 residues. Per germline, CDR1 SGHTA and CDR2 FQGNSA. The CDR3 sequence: CASSLTGGQPQHF. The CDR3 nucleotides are TGTGCCAGCAGCTTAACAGGGGGTCAGCCCCAGCATTTT.

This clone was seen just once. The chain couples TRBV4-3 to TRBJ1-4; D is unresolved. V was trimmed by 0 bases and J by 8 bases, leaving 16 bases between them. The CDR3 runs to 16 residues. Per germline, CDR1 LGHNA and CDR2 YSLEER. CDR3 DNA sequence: TGCGCCAGCAGCCAAGATCTAGAGGGAGGTCGGGAAAAACTGTTTTTT. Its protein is CASSQDLEGGREKLFF.

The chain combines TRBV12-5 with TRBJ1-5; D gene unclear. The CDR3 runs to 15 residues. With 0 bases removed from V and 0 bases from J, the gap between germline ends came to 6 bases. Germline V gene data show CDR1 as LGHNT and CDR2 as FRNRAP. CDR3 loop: CASGLVGGSNQPQHF. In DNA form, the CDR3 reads TGTGCTAGTGGTTTGGTAGGAGGTAGCAATCAGCCCCAGCATTTT.